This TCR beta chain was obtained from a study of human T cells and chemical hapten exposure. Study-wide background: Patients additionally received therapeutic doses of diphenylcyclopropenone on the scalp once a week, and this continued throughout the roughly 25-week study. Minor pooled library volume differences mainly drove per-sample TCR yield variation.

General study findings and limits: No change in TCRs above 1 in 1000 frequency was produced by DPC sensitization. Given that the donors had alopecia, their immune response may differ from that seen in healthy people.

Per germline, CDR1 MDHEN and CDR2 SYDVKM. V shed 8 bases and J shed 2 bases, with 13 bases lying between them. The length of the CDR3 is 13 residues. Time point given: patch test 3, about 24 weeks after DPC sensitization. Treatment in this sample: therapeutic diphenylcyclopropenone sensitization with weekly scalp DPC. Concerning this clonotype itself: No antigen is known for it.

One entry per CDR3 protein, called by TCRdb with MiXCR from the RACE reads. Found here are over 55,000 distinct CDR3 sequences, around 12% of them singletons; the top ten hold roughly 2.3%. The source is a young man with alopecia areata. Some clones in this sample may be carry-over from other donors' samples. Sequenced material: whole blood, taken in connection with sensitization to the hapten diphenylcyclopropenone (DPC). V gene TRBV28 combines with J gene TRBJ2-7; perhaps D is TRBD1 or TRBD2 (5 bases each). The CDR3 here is CASGVGTPYEQYF. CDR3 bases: TGTGCCAGCGGGGTAGGGACGCCCTACGAGCAGTACTTC.